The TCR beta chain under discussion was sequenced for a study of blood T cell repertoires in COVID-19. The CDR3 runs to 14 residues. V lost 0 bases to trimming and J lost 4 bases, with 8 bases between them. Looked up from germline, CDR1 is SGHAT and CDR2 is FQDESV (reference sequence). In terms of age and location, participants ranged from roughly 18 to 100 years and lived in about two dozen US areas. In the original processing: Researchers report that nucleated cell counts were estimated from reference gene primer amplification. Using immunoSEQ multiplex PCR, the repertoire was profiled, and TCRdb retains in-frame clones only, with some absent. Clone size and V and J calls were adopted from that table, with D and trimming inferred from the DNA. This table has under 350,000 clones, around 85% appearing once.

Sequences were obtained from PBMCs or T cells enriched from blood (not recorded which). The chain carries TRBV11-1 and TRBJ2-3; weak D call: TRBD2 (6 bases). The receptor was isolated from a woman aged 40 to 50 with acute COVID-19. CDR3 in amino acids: CASSLAGLADTQYF. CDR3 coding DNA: TGTGCCAGCAGCTTAGCGGGACTTGCAGATACGCAGTATTTT. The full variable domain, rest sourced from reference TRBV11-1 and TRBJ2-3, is EAEVAQSPRYKITEKSQAVAFWCDPISGHATLYWYRQILGQGPELLVQFQDESVVDDSQLPKDRFSAERLKGVDSTLKIQPAELGDSAMYLCASSLAGLADTQYFGPGTRLTVL.